Sequencing of this TCR beta chain was carried out in a study of control samples from healthy donors and cancer patients. CDR1 is SGHNT and CDR2 is YENEEA in the germline V gene. The CDR3 sequence is 15 residues long. The junction had 4 bases not matched to a gene; V was cut back by 4 bases and J by 0 bases. Assay: immunoSEQ multiplex PCR; the TCRdb copy retains only in-frame clones and omits some. The table records 55,000 to 70,000 clones, roughly 90% of them present only once. The source is a man under 40 with colorectal cancer. The V and J genes are TRBV11-3 and TRBJ2-3; 7 nucleotides match TRBD1. Material: PBMCs. CDR3 coding DNA: TGTGCCAGCAGCTATTCGGGACAGAGCACAGATACGCAGTATTTT. This gives the protein CASSYSGQSTDTQYF.